What follows are 18 T cell receptor beta chains derived from one specimen sequenced in a study of beta chain features in type 1 diabetes. General observations from the study: Type 1 diabetes patients had moderately but significantly shorter TCRB CDR3s in all four CD4+ subsets.

Their cognate antigens are unknown. Expressed TCRB transcripts were sequenced, since all the RNA that had been isolated was reverse transcribed. The data were produced by immunoSEQ multiplex PCR, yet TCRdb's version contains in-frame clones alone and is incomplete. Here the sample spans roughly 700,000 clones, around an eighth being singletons. The sequencing input was naive CD4+ T cells from blood. These receptors all come from a man younger than 35 with type 1 diabetes.

This clone was seen only a few times. This chain connects TRBV29-1 to TRBJ1-2, with 7 bases that match TRBD1. The CDR3 is 12 residues long. Unmatched junction bases numbered 3, after V lost 4 bases and J lost 4 bases. CDR1 is SQVTM and CDR2 is ANQGSEA in the germline V gene. For the CDR3, the DNA is TGCAGCGTTGTGGGACAGCGCTATGGCTACACCTTC. This gives the protein CSVVGQRYGYTF.

The rearrangement uses TRBV29-1 and TRBJ1-1; the match to TRBD1 covers 11 bases. The CDR3 is made up of 14 amino acids. J lost 10 bases, V lost 5 bases, and 12 bases had no gene match. Germline CDR1 and CDR2: SQVTM and ANQGSEA. As DNA, the CDR3 is TGCAGCGTTACCCCCCCGGGACAGGGGGGCCCAGCTTTCTTT. It specifies CSVTPPGQGGPAFF.

V and J are TRBV4-1 and TRBJ2-1; tentatively, D is TRBD2 (6 bases). The V gene lost 2 bases and the J gene lost 2 bases, with 16 bases spanning the gap. Germline V gene data show CDR1 as MGHRA and CDR2 as YSYEKL. This CDR3 is built from 17 residues. CDR3 sequence reads: CASSQLRLVPTYNEQFF. CDR3 coding DNA: TGCGCCAGCAGCCAACTGAGACTAGTCCCCACCTACAATGAGCAGTTCTTC.

This clone occurred a few times. CDR3 sequence: CASSTRGGEDTEAFF. CDR3 DNA: TGTGCCAGCAGCACCCGGGGCGGGGAGGACACTGAAGCTTTCTTT. The rearrangement joins TRBV7-2 to TRBJ1-1, with D perhaps matching TRBD1 (5 bases). V was clipped by 5 bases and J by 3 bases, with 16 bases between them. The CDR3 is 15 residues long. The germline V gene encodes CDR1 SGHTA and CDR2 FQGNSA.

This clone was detected a few times. The gene calls are TRBV6-5 and TRBJ1-2, with D tentatively TRBD1 (5 bases). V gave up 2 bases and J gave up 6 bases, with 10 bases separating them. The CDR3 runs to 13 residues. Per the germline V gene, CDR1 is MNHEY and CDR2 is SVGAGI. This CDR3 is CASSYRGTDGYTF. The CDR3 DNA reads TGTGCCAGCAGTTACAGAGGGACGGATGGCTACACCTTC.

Comments on this clone: The sample holds other DNA sequences that translate to the same CDR3. The CDR3 is CASSQDPQGIGLNTEAFF. In nucleotides, the CDR3 is TGTGCCAGCAGCCAAGATCCACAGGGGATCGGACTCAACACTGAAGCTTTCTTT. The V gene is TRBV4-2, the J gene TRBJ1-1, with 7 positions matching TRBD1. CDR1 is LGHNA and CDR2 is YNFKEQ in the germline V gene. V lost 0 bases to trimming and J lost 2 bases; unmatched junction nucleotides: 12. The CDR3 has 18 residues.

V usage is TRBV2 and J usage is TRBJ1-2; D unclear. CDR3 length: 14 amino acids. Trimming stripped 3 bases from V and 0 bases from J, with 8 bases between. CDR1 and CDR2 from the germline V gene are SNHLY and FYNNEI. The CDR3 nucleotides read TGTGCCAGCAGTGAGGCAGGAACTAACTATGGCTACACCTTC. Protein product: CASSEAGTNYGYTF.

This chain links TRBV30 with TRBJ2-1; possibly TRBD1 for D (6 bases). V lost 4 bases, J lost 2 bases, and 15 bases lay in between. The CDR3 spans 15 residues. Germline V lookup: CDR1 GTSNPN, CDR2 SVGIG (reference sequence). The CDR3 DNA reads as TGTGCCTGGATCCACAGGGCCGGGGCCTACAATGAGCAGTTCTTC. Translated: CAWIHRAGAYNEQFF.

The chain joins TRBV28 to TRBJ1-5; unclear D gene. The CDR3 covers 14 residues. Per the germline V gene, CDR1 is MDHEN and CDR2 is SYDVKM. The V end was cut by 1 base, the J end by 4 bases, with 8 bases between. The CDR3 DNA sequence: TGTGCCAGCAGTTTATTGGCGGGGAATCAGCCCCAGCATTTT. Its protein product is CASSLLAGNQPQHF. Using reference TRBV28 and TRBJ1-5 for the parts outside the CDR3, the full variable domain is DVKVTQSSRYLVKRTGEKVFLECVQDMDHENMFWYRQDPGLGLRLIYFSYDVKMKEKGDIPEGYSVSREKKERFSLILESASTNQTSMYLCASSLLAGNQPQHFGDGTRLSIL.

Only a few counts were recorded for this clone. This chain joins TRBV25-1 and TRBJ2-3; D not certain. Germline CDR1 MGHDK, CDR2 SYGVNS. Trimming shortened V by 6 bases and J by 6 bases, and 13 bases separated the two germline ends. CDR3 length: 13 residues. CDR3 in DNA: TGTGCCAGCAGCGAAGGAGCAGGTGATACGCAGTATTTT. It translates to CASSEGAGDTQYF.

The sample holds a few counts of this clone. The junction shows a germline mismatch at one end, possibly a read error. The rearrangement joins TRBV15 to TRBJ1-5; 7 nucleotides agree with TRBD1. The CDR3 covers 15 residues. The V gene's germline CDR1 is LNHNV and CDR2 YYDKDF (reference sequence). In nucleotides, the CDR3 is TGTGCCACCACTCGAACAGGGGTGAGCAACCAGCCCCAGCATTTT. Translated, it gives CATTRTGVSNQPQHF.

This chain connects TRBV6-1 to TRBJ2-7; possibly TRBD1 for D (5 bases). Germline CDR1 MNHNS, CDR2 SASEGT. The CDR3 runs to 12 residues. V lost 8 bases and J lost 4, with 12 bases in between. The CDR3 bases are TGTGCCAGCCAGGGAATTGAGTACGAGCAGTACTTC. Translated: CASQGIEYEQYF.

This clone was detected only a few times. This chain links TRBV5-6 with TRBJ2-1; TRBD2 aligns across 7 bases. The CDR3 contains 15 residues. Germline V gene sequence: CDR1 SGHDT, CDR2 YYEEEE. The J segment lost 8 bases and the V segment lost 4 bases, leaving 12 bases of the junction unmatched. This CDR3 reads CASSRNLGLSDEQFF. CDR3 DNA sequence: TGTGCCAGCAGCCGCAACCTGGGACTATCCGATGAGCAGTTCTTC.

In its sample, this clone was seen a few times. The chain combines TRBV6-6 with TRBJ1-2; D is ambiguous. Germline CDR1 MNHNY, CDR2 SVGAGI (reference sequence). The V end was cut by 0 bases, the J end by 0 bases, with 5 bases between. The CDR3 length is 14 residues. CDR3 in amino acids: CASSYSVANYGYTF. CDR3 DNA sequence: TGTGCCAGCAGTTACTCTGTTGCTAACTATGGCTACACCTTC.

The rearrangement uses TRBV30 and TRBJ1-5; the match to TRBD1 covers 9 bases. This CDR3 spans 17 amino acids. V trimming: 4 bases; J trimming: 3 bases; junction bases outside the gene matches: 13. Per the germline V gene, CDR1 is GTSNPN and CDR2 is SVGIG (reference sequence). The CDR3, as DNA: TGTGCCTGGACCCCTAGACAGGGGGTTAAGAACAATCAGCCCCAGCATTTT. This translates into CAWTPRQGVKNNQPQHF.

The sample holds a few counts of this clone. The chain recombines TRBV5-4 with TRBJ2-3; D is ambiguous. Germline V gives CDR1 SGHNT, CDR2 YYREEE (reference sequence). V was cut by 4 bases and J by 3 bases, with 18 bases left in between. The CDR3 runs 16 residues. CDR3 nucleotides: TGTGCCAGCAGCCGGGCAGTCCTCTTGGAGACAGATACGCAGTATTTT. Residues: CASSRAVLLETDTQYF.

This clone was counted at least ten times. The chain recombines TRBV28 with TRBJ2-6; D is unclear. Germline V gene sequence: CDR1 MDHEN, CDR2 SYDVKM. V was trimmed by 8 bases and J by 1 base, leaving 3 bases between them. This CDR3 is 12 amino acids long. CDR3 bases: TGTGCCAGCTGTTCTGGGGCCAACGTCCTGACTTTC. Residues: CASCSGANVLTF.

This clone was recorded a few times. The gene calls are TRBV30 and TRBJ2-2; weak D call: TRBD2 (5 bases). CDR1 GTSNPN and CDR2 SVGIG come from the germline V gene (reference sequence). CDR3 size: 12 residues. The V and J ends lost 4 bases and 7 bases respectively, with 10 bases between them. DNA of the CDR3: TGTGCCTGGACTGCGGGCCACGGGGAGCTGTTTTTT. Protein: CAWTAGHGELFF.